Presented here are 13 T cell receptor beta chains from one specimen sequenced in a study of T cell responses to AZD1222 COVID-19 vaccine. The assay was immunoSEQ multiplex PCR, and TCRdb's table has in-frame clones only and misses some. The table includes under 120,000 clones, around 90% detected once. Specimen: peripheral blood, collected 28 days after the second AZD1222 dose. The receptor source for this set is an adult who received the AZD1222 COVID-19 vaccine.

The CDR3 sequence: CAWSVPPLGQPQHF. The CDR3 DNA reads as TGTGCCTGGAGTGTTCCCCCCCTAGGTCAGCCCCAGCATTTT. The V call is TRBV30, the J call TRBJ1-5; D uncertain. CDR1 and CDR2 from the germline V gene are GTSNPN and SVGIG (reference sequence). V lost 0 bases, J lost 6 bases, and 12 bases lay in between. The CDR3 runs to 14 residues. Filled out from reference TRBV30 and TRBJ1-5, the complete variable domain reads SQTIHQWPATLVQPVGSPLSLECTVEGTSNPNLYWYRQAAGRGLQLLFYSVGIGQISSEVPQNLSASRPQDRQFILSSKKLLLSDSGFYLCAWSVPPLGQPQHFGDGTRLSIL.

J is TRBJ2-2 and V is TRBV14; 7 bases match TRBD1. Germline V gene sequence: CDR1 SGHDN, CDR2 FVKESK. Losses at the gene ends were 3 bases for V and 4 bases for J; bases not matched to a gene: 8. CDR3 length: 16 residues. CDR3 loop: CASSQTQGLGTGELFF. CDR3 DNA: TGTGCCAGCAGCCAGACACAGGGGCTGGGCACCGGGGAGCTGTTTTTT.

V and J are TRBV28 and TRBJ1-5; weak D call: TRBD1 (6 bases). Germline-derived CDR1 and CDR2 are MDHEN and SYDVKM. The CDR3 consists of 15 residues. The V end was cut by 6 bases, the J end by 3 bases, with 15 bases between. CDR3 amino acids: CASRAFRGANQPQHF. The DNA for the CDR3 is TGTGCCAGCAGAGCGTTCAGGGGAGCCAATCAGCCCCAGCATTTT.

This chain uses TRBV7-9 with TRBJ2-5, with D tentatively TRBD1 (6 bases). V lost 7 bases and J lost 5, with 17 bases in between. CDR3 size: 14 residues. CDR1 SEHNR and CDR2 FQNEAQ come from the germline V gene (reference sequence). The CDR3 protein is CASTLMTGRETQYF. The CDR3 nucleotides are TGTGCCAGCACCCTTATGACAGGTCGGGAGACCCAGTACTTC.

The chain employs TRBV7-2 and TRBJ1-3, with D unclear. CDR1 and CDR2 from the germline V gene are SGHTA and FQGNSA. Trimming left V 3 bases short and J 4 bases short, with 10 bases between. This CDR3 contains 14 residues. The CDR3 region is CASSLFTNGNTIYF. CDR3 in DNA: TGTGCCAGCAGCTTGTTTACGAACGGAAACACCATATATTTT. The entire variable domain, with the rest obtained from reference TRBV7-2 and TRBJ1-3, is as follows: GAGVSQSPSNKVTEKGKDVELRCDPISGHTALYWYRQSLGQGLEFLIYFQGNSAPDKSGLPSDRFSAERTGGSVSTLTIQRTQQEDSAVYLCASSLFTNGNTIYFGEGSWLTVV.

J is TRBJ2-1 and V is TRBV10-3; possible D gene TRBD2, 5 bases. Trimming removed 3 bases at V and 5 bases at J, with 14 bases between. The germline V gene encodes CDR1 ENHRY and CDR2 SYGVKD. There are 15 residues in the CDR3. CDR3 in DNA: TGTGCCATCAGTGATTCGAGGGAGTTGAACAATGAGCAGTTCTTC. The encoded protein is CAISDSRELNNEQFF.

The chain carries TRBV19 and TRBJ2-1, with 9 nucleotides matching TRBD1. The germline V gene encodes CDR1 LNHDA and CDR2 SQIVND (reference sequence). With 5 bases clipped from V and 9 bases from J, the junction kept 20 bases outside the gene matches. The CDR3 is 18 residues long. The CDR3 loop reads CASSPSLGHRDRAREQFF. Written as DNA, the CDR3 is TGTGCCAGTAGTCCGTCTCTGGGCCACCGGGACAGGGCGCGTGAGCAGTTCTTC.

This CDR3 reads CASTLTGNSNQPQHF. The DNA of the CDR3 is TGTGCCAGTACCCTGACAGGGAATAGCAATCAGCCCCAGCATTTT. This chain uses TRBV19 with TRBJ1-5, with 7 bases fitting TRBD1. The CDR3 covers 15 residues. Germline V CDR1 and CDR2: LNHDA, SQIVND (reference sequence). Trimming removed 7 bases from V and 0 bases from J; junction bases left unmatched: 6. The full variable domain, rest sourced from reference TRBV19 and TRBJ1-5, is DGGITQSPKYLFRKEGQNVTLSCEQNLNHDAMYWYRQDPGQGLRLIYYSQIVNDFQKGDIAEGYSVSREKKESFPLTVTSAQKNPTAFYLCASTLTGNSNQPQHFGDGTRLSIL.

This clone came up once. V usage is TRBV24-1 and J usage is TRBJ1-2; possibly TRBD1 for D (6 bases). The V end was cut by 9 bases, the J end by 1 base, with 8 bases between. In germline, CDR1 is KGHDR, CDR2 SFDVKD. The CDR3 runs to 12 residues. The CDR3 coding sequence is TGTGCCACCTCGGACAGTAACTATGGCTACACCTTC. This codes for CATSDSNYGYTF.

The table lists this clone with a few counts. The chain recombines TRBV6-1 with TRBJ1-1; D uncertain. The V end lost 1 base, the J end lost 0 bases, and 9 bases lay between the germline ends. The germline gives CDR1 MNHNS, CDR2 SASEGT. The CDR3 length is 15 residues. The CDR3 protein is CASSEVRQMNTEAFF. CDR3 in DNA: TGTGCCAGCAGTGAAGTAAGACAAATGAACACTGAAGCTTTCTTT.

The V gene is TRBV5-1, the J gene TRBJ1-1; maybe TRBD1 (6 bases). CDR1 and CDR2 (germline): SGHRS, YFSETQ. V lost 4 bases to trimming and J lost 2 bases, with 15 bases between them. The CDR3 loop spans 15 amino acids. CDR3 protein: CASSGTQGINTEAFF. The CDR3 DNA sequence: TGCGCCAGCAGCGGAACACAGGGAATAAACACTGAAGCTTTCTTT.

The rearrangement joins TRBV30 to TRBJ1-2; 7 bases align to TRBD1. The CDR3 covers 14 residues. Germline values: CDR1 GTSNPN, CDR2 SVGIG (reference sequence). Trimming removed 0 bases from V and 3 bases from J; junction bases left unmatched: 4. The DNA for the CDR3 is TGTGCCTGGAGTGTACCGGGACAGTACTATGGCTACACCTTC. This translates into CAWSVPGQYYGYTF.

The chain joins TRBV18 to TRBJ1-1; D ambiguous. From germline, CDR1 is KGHSH and CDR2 LQKENI. Trimming took 0 bases from V and 3 from J, leaving 17 bases between them. CDR3 length: 17 amino acids. CDR3 loop: CASSPPSGTLRDTEAFF. CDR3 coding DNA: TGTGCCAGCTCACCACCCTCCGGTACTCTGAGGGACACTGAAGCTTTCTTT.